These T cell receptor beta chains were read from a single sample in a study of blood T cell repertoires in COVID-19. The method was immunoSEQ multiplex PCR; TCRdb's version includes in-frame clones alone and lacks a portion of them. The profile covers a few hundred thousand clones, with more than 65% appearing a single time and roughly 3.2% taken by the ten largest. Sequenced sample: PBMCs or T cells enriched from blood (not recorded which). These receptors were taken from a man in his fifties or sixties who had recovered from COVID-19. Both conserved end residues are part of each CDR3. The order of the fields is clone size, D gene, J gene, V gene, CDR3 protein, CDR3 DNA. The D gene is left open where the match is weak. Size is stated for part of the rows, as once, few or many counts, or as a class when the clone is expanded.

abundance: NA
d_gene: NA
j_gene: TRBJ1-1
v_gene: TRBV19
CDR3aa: CASGWSGGVNTEAFF
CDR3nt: TGTGCCAGTGGATGGAGCGGGGGGGTGAACACTGAAGCTTTCTTT

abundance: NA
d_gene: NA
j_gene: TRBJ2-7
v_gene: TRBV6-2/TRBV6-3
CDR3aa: CASSYPGKGNEQYF
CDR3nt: TGTGCCAGCAGTTACCCGGGGAAAGGCAACGAGCAGTACTTC

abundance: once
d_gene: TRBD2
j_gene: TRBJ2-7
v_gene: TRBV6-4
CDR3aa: CASSDVAGGRAGNEQYF
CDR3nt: TGTGCCAGCAGTGACGTCGCAGGCGGGAGGGCCGGGAACGAGCAGTACTTC

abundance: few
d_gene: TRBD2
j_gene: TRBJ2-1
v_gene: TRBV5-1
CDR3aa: CASSPRLAGDGEQFF
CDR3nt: TGCGCCAGCAGCCCTCGACTAGCGGGAGATGGTGAGCAGTTCTTC

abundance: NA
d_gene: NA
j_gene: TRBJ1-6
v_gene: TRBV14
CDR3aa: CASNFGFASPLHF
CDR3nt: TGTGCCAGCAATTTCGGGTTCGCTTCACCCCTCCACTTT

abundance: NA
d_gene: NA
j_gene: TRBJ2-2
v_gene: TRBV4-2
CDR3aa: CASSRPSTDTGELFF
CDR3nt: TGTGCCAGCAGCCGCCCGAGTACGGACACCGGGGAGCTGTTTTTT

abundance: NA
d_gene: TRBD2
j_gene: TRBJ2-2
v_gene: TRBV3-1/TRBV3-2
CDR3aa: CASSQPGLAGYTGELFF
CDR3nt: TGTGCCAGCAGCCAACCGGGACTAGCGGGGTACACCGGGGAGCTGTTTTTT

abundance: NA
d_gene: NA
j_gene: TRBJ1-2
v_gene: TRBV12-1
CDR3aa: CASSPPGQGVYGYTF
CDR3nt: TGTGCCAGCAGCCCACCGGGACAGGGGGTCTATGGCTACACCTTC

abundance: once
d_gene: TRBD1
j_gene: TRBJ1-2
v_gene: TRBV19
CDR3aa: CASSNYRGANYGYTF
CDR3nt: TGTGCCAGTAGTAACTACAGGGGGGCCAACTATGGCTACACCTTC

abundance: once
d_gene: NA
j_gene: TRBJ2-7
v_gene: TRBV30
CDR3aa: CAWRDSYYEQYF
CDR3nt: TGTGCCTGGAGGGACAGTTACTACGAGCAGTACTTC

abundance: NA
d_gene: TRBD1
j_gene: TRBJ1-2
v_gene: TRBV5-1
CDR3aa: CASSLDPGGSYGYTF
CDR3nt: TGCGCCAGCAGCTTGGACCCAGGGGGATCATATGGCTACACCTTC

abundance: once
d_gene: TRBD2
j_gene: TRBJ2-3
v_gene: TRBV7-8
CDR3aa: CASRPNRLLAGSTDTQYF
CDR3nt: TGTGCCAGCAGACCAAATCGACTCCTAGCGGGTAGCACAGATACGCAGTATTTT